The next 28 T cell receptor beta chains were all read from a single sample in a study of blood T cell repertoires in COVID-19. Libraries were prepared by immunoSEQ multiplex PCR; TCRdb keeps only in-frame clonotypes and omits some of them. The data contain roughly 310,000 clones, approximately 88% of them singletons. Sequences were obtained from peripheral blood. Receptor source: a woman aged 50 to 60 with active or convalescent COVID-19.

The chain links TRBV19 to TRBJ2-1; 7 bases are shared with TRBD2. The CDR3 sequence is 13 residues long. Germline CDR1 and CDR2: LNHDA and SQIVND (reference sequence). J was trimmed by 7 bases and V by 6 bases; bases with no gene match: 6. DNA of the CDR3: TGTGCCAGTAGGCTTGTGGGACTAAATGAGCAGTTCTTC. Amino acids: CASRLVGLNEQFF.

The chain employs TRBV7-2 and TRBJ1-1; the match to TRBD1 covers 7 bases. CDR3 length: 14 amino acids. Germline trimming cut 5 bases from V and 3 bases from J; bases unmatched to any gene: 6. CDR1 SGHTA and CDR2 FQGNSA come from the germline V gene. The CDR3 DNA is TGTGCCAGCAGCCCAGGGACAGCCTACACTGAAGCTTTCTTT. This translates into CASSPGTAYTEAFF.

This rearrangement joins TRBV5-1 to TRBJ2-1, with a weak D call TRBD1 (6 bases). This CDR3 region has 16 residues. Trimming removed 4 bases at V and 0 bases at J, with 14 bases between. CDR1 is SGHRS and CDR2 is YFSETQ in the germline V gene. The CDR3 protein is CASSLRQVGSYNEQFF. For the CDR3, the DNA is TGCGCCAGCAGCCTCCGACAGGTTGGCTCCTACAATGAGCAGTTCTTC.

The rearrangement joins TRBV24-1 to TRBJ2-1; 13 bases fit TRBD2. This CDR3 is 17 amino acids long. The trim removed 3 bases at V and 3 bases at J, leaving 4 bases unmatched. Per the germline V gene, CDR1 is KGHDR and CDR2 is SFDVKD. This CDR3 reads CATSDGWTSGSYNEQFF. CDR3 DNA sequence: TGTGCCACCAGTGATGGGTGGACTAGCGGGAGCTACAATGAGCAGTTCTTC.

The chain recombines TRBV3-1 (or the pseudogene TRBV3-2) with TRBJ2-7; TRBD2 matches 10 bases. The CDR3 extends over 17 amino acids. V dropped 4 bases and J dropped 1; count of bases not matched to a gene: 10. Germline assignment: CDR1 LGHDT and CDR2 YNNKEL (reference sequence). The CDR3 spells CASSRGASAGGSYEQYF. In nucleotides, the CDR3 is TGTGCCAGCAGCCGGGGAGCCTCAGCGGGAGGGTCCTACGAGCAGTACTTC.

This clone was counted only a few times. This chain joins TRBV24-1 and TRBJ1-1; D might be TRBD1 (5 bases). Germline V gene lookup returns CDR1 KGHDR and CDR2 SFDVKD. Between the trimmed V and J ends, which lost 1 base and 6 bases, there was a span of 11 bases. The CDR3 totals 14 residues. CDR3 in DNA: TGTGCCACCAGTGATTTCGGCAGGGCGGCTGAAGCTTTCTTT. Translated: CATSDFGRAAEAFF.

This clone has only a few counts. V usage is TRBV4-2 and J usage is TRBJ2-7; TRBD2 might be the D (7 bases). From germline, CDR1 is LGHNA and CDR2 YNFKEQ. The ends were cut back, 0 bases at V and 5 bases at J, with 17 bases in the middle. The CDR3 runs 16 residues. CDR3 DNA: TGTGCCAGCAGCCAAGATAAGAGGGGGGGCCCCAACGAGCAGTACTTC. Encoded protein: CASSQDKRGGPNEQYF.

CDR3 sequence reads: CASSLGTGIHEQYF. The CDR3 region has the DNA TGTGCCAGCAGCTTAGGGACAGGGATTCACGAGCAGTACTTC. The genes are TRBV11-2 and TRBJ2-7; 8 positions agree with TRBD1. There are 14 residues in the CDR3. V trimming: 1 base; J trimming: 5 bases; junction bases outside the gene matches: 4. Germline-derived CDR1 and CDR2 are SGHAT and FQNNGV.

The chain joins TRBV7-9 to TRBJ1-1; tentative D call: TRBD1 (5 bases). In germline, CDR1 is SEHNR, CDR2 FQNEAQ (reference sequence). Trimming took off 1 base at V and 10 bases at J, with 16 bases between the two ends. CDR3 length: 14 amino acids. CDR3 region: CASSLDSGLGGAFF. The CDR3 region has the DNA TGTGCCAGCAGCTTAGACTCAGGCCTCGGGGGAGCTTTCTTT.

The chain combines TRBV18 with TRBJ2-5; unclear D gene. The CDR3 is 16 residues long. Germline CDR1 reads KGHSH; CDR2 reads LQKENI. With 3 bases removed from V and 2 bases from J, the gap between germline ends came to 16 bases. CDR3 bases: TGTGCCAGCTCACCGTTGATCTCTTCAGGTCAAGAGACCCAGTACTTC. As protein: CASSPLISSGQETQYF.

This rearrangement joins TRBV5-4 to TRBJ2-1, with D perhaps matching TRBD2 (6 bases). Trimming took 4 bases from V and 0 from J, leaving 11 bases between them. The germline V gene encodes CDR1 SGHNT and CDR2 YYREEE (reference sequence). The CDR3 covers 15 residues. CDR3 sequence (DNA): TGTGCCAGCAGCGCGGAGGGGTACTCCTACAATGAGCAGTTCTTC. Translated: CASSAEGYSYNEQFF. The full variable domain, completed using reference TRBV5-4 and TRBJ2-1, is ETGVTQSPTHLIKTRGQQVTLRCSSQSGHNTVSWYQQALGQGPQFIFQYYREEENGRGNFPPRFSGLQFPNYSSELNVNALELDDSALYLCASSAEGYSYNEQFFGPGTRLTVL.

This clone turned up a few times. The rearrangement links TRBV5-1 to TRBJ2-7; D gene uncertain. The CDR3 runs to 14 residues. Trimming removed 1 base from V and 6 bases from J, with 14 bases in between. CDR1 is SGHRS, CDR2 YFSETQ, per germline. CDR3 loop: CASSLSQLNGEQYF. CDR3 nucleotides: TGCGCCAGCAGCTTGTCCCAACTTAACGGCGAGCAGTACTTC.

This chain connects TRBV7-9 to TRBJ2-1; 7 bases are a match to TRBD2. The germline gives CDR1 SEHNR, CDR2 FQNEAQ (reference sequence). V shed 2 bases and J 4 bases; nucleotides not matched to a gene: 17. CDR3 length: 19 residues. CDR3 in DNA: TGTGCCAGCAGCTTACTACCCCATCGGGGGGATAGACAGTACAATGAGCAGTTCTTC. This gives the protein CASSLLPHRGDRQYNEQFF.

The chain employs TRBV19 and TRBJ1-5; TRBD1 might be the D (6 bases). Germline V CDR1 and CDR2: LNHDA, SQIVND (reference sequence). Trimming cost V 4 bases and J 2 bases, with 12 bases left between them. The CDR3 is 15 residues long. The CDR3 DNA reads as TGTGCCAGTAGTAGGCCCCCAGGGGGCAATCAGCCCCAGCATTTT. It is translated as CASSRPPGGNQPQHF.

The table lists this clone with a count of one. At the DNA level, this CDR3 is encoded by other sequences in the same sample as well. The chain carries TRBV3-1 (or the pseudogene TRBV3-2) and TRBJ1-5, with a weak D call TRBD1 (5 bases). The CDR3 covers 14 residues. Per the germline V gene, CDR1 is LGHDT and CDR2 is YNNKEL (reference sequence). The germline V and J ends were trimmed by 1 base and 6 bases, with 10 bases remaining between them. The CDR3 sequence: CASSQGGVGQPQHF. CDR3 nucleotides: TGTGCCAGCAGCCAAGGGGGGGTTGGTCAGCCCCAGCATTTT.

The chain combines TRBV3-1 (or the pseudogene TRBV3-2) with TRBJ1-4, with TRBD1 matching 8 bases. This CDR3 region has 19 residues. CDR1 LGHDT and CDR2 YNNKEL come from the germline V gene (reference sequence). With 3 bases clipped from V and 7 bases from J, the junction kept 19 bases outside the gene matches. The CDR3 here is CASSHNLIGGGTGAEKLFF. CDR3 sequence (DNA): TGTGCCAGCAGCCACAATCTAATAGGCGGCGGGACAGGAGCTGAAAAACTGTTTTTT.

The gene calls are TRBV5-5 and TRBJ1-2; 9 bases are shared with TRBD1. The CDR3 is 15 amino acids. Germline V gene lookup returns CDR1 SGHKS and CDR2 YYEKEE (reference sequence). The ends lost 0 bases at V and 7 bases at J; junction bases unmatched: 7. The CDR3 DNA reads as TGTGCCAGCAGCTTGGCGGGACAGGGTTCCCCTGGCTACACCTTC. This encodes CASSLAGQGSPGYTF.

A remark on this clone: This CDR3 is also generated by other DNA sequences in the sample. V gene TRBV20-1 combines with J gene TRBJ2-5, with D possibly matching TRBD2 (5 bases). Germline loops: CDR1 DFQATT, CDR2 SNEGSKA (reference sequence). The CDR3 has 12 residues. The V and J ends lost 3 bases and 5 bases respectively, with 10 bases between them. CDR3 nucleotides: TGCAGTGCTAGTCCAACGGGGGAGACCCAGTACTTC. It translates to CSASPTGETQYF.

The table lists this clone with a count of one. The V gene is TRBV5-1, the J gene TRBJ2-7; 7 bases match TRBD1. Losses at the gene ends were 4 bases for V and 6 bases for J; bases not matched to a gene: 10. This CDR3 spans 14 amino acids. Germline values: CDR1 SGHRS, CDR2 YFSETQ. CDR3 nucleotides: TGCGCCAGCAGCCGAGGGGGCTTGCGGGTCGAGCAGTACTTC. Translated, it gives CASSRGGLRVEQYF.

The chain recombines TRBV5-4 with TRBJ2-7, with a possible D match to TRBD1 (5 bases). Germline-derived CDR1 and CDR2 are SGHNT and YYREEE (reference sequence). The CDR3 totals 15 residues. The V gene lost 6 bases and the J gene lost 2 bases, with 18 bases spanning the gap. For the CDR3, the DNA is TGTGCCAGCACCCCGAGCGCCGACAGACCCTACGAGCAGTACTTC. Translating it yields CASTPSADRPYEQYF.

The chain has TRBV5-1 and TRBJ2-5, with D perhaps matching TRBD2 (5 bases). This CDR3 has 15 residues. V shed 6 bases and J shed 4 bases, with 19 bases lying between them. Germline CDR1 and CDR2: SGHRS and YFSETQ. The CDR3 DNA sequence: TGCGCCAGCACACACCCGGGGTCCGGAGGAGAGACCCAGTACTTC. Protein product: CASTHPGSGGETQYF.

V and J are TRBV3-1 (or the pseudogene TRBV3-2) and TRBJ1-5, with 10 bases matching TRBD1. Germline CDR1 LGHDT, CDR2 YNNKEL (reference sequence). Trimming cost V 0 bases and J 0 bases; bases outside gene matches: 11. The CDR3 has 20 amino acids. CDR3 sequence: CASSQDGPGQGTYSNQPQHF. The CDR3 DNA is TGTGCCAGCAGCCAAGATGGTCCGGGACAGGGGACCTATAGCAATCAGCCCCAGCATTTT.

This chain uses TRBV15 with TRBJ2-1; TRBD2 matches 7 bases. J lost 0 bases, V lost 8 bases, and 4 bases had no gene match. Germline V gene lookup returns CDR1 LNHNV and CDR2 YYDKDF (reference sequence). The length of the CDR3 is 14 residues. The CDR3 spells CATLSSGSYNEQFF. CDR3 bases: TGTGCCACCCTATCTAGCGGCTCCTACAATGAGCAGTTCTTC.

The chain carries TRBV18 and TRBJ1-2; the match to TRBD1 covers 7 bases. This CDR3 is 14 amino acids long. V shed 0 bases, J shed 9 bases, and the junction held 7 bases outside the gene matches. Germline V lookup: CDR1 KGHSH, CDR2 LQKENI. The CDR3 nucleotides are TGTGCCAGCTCACCACCGGGCCAGACAGGGCGCTACACCTTC. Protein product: CASSPPGQTGRYTF.

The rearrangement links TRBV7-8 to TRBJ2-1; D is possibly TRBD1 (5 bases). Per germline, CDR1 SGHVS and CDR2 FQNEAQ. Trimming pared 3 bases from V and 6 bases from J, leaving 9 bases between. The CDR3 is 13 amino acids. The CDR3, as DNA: TGTGCCAGCAGCTTCGGACACCCCAATGAGCAGTTCTTC. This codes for CASSFGHPNEQFF.

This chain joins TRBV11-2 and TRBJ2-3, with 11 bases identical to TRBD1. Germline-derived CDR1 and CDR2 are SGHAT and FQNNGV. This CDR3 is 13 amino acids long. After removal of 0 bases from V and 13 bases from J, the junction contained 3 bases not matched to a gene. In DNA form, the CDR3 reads TGTGCCAGCAGCTTAGAAGGACAGGGGGCGAAGTATTTT. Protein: CASSLEGQGAKYF. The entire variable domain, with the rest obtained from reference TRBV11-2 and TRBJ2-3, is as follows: EAGVAQSPRYKIIEKRQSVAFWCNPISGHATLYWYQQILGQGPKLLIQFQNNGVVDDSQLPKDRFSAERLKGVDSTLKIQPAKLEDSAVYLCASSLEGQGAKYFGPGTRLTVL.

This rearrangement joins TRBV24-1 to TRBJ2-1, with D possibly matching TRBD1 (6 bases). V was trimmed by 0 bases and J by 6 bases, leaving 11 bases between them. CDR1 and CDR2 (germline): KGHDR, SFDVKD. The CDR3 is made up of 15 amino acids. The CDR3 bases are TGTGCCACCAGTGATTTGACAGGGAAGGGCAATGAGCAGTTCTTC. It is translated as CATSDLTGKGNEQFF.

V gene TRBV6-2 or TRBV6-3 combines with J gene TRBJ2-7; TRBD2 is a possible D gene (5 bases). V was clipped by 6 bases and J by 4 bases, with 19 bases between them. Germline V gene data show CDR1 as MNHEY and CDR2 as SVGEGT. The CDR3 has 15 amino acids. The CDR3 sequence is CASSSRAEGKYEQYF. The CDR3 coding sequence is TGTGCCAGCAGCAGCCGGGCCGAGGGAAAGTACGAGCAGTACTTC.